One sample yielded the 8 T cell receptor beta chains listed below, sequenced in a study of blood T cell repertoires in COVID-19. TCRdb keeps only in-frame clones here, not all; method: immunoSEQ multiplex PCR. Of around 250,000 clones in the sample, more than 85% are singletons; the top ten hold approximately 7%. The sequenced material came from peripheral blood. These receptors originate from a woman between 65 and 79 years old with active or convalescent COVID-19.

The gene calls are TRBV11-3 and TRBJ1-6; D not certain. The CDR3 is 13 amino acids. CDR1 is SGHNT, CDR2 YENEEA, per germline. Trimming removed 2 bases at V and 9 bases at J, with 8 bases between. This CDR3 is CASSLNQASPLHF. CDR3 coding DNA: TGTGCCAGCAGCTTAAATCAGGCTTCACCCCTCCACTTT.

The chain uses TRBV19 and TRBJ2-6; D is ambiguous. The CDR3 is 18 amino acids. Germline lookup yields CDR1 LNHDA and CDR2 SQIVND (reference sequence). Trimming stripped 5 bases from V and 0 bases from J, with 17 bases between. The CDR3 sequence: CASSGRVLYLSGANVLTF. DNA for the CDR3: TGTGCCAGTAGTGGGCGTGTCCTCTATCTCTCTGGGGCCAACGTCCTGACTTTC.

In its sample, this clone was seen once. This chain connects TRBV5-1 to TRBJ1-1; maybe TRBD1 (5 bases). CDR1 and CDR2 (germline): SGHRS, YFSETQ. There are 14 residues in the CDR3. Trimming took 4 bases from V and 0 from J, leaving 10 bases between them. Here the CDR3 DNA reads TGCGCCAGCAGCCCCGGGACTATGAACACTGAAGCTTTCTTT. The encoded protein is CASSPGTMNTEAFF.

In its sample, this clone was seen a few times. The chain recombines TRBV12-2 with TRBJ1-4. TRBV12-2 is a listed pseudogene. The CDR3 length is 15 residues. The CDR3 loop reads CASRSLRVRYEKLFF. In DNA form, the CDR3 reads TGTGCAAGTCGCTCCCTCCGGGTCCGGTACGAAAAACTGTTTTTT.

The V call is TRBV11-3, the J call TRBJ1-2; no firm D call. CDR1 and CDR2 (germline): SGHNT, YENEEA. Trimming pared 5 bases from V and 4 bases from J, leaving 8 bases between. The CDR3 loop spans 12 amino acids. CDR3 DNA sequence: TGTGCCAGCAGCCGTGGGCCCTATGGCTACACCTTC. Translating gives CASSRGPYGYTF.

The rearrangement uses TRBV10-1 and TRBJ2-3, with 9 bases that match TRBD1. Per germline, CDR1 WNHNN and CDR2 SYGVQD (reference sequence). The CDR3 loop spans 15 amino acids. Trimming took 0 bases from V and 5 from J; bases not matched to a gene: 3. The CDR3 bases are TGCGCCAGCAGTGAGTCGGGACAGGGTGTAGATACGCAGTATTTT. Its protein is CASSESGQGVDTQYF.

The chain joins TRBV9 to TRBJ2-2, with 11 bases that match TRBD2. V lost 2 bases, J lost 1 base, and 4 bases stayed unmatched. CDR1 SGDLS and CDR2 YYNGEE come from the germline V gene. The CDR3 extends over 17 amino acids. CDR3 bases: TGTGCCAGCAGCGTCACTAGCGGGGGCCTGAACACCGGGGAGCTGTTTTTT. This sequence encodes CASSVTSGGLNTGELFF.

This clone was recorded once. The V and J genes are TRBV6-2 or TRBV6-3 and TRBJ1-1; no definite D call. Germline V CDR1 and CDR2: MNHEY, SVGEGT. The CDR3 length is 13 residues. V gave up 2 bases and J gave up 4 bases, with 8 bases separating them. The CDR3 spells CASSYEGVTEAFF. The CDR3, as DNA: TGTGCCAGCAGTTACGAGGGAGTCACTGAAGCTTTCTTT.